This TCR beta chain was sequenced during a study of regulatory T cells in long-lasting Graves disease. Looking at the study overall: Graves' patients diagnosed newly had used antithyroid drugs under 3 months.

CDR1 LGHNA and CDR2 YNFKEQ come from the germline V gene. The CDR3 is 14 residues long. V gave up 3 bases and J gave up 1 base, with 10 bases separating them. Sequencing libraries for TCR beta were prepared with iRepertoire HTBI primers and Arm-PCR of CDR3 regions. TCRdb reanalysed the multiplex PCR reads using MiXCR and keeps one entry per CDR3 protein. The repertoire holds about 620,000 distinct CDR3 sequences, less than 20% seen once, with about 20% in the top ten. Points from the study as a whole: TRBV28, TRBJ1-2 and TRBJ2-5 were segments that persistent disease favored.

On this clonotype: Its specificity is not known.

The time point denotes: newly diagnosed GD, antithyroid drugs for less than 3 months. Extracted PBMC RNA gave rise to the TCR library. These data were likewise used in another study, on T cells in Graves' hyperthyroidism and ophthalmopathy. Per that paper: HTBI primers drove first-round RT-PCR of the TCR CDR3.

The V and J genes are TRBV4-2 and TRBJ2-7; weak D call: TRBD1 (6 bases). The source of this sequence is a woman in her twenties or thirties with Graves disease. This specimen was peripheral blood mononuclear cells (PBMCs), taken at new diagnosis, from a patient treated with antithyroid drugs. The CDR3 DNA sequence: TGTGCCAGCAGCCAGTTAGGACAGTCCTACGAGCAGTACTTC. It is translated as CASSQLGQSYEQYF.